Listed below are T cell receptor beta chains from one sample, sequenced in a study of T cell changes during pregnancy in multiple sclerosis. Measured with immunoSEQ multiplex PCR; TCRdb has only the in-frame clones, and not every one. The data show roughly 79,000 clones, 80% to 95% seen once. Specimen: CD4+ T cells from peripheral blood mononuclear cells, collected before pregnancy. Receptors originate from a female donor with multiple sclerosis, enrolled in a pregnancy study. CDR3s include the opening cysteine and the closing phenylalanine or tryptophan. The order of the fields is clone size, J gene, V gene, D gene, CDR3 protein, CDR3 DNA. D genes are given only for firm matches. Clone size appears in some rows only: once, few, many, or a class for an expanded clone.

size: -; J: TRBJ2-3; V: TRBV19; D: -; CDR3: CASSFLTDTQYF; DNA: TGTGCCAGTAGTTTCTTAACAGATACGCAGTATTTT
size: -; J: TRBJ2-1; V: TRBV5-8; D: -; CDR3: CASSSPYSGDLSSYNEQFF; DNA: TGTGCCAGCAGCTCACCTTATTCGGGGGATCTAAGCTCCTACAATGAGCAGTTCTTC
size: -; J: TRBJ1-2; V: TRBV28; D: -; CDR3: CASSFTGQYYGYTF; DNA: TGTGCCAGCAGTTTTACAGGGCAGTACTATGGCTACACCTTC
size: -; J: TRBJ2-1; V: TRBV14; D: TRBD2; CDR3: CASSQVLAGGVSYNEQFF; DNA: TGTGCCAGCAGCCAAGTGCTAGCGGGGGGGGTTTCCTACAATGAGCAGTTCTTC
size: -; J: TRBJ1-1; V: TRBV5-4; D: -; CDR3: CASSPGGATMNTEAFF; DNA: TGTGCCAGCAGCCCGGGGGGGGCGACTATGAACACTGAAGCTTTCTTT
size: -; J: TRBJ1-2; V: TRBV5-1; D: TRBD1; CDR3: CASSLDRGGDYGYTF; DNA: TGCGCCAGCAGCTTAGACAGGGGTGGGGACTATGGCTACACCTTC
size: once; J: TRBJ1-5; V: TRBV6-6; D: -; CDR3: CASSYLNQPQHF; DNA: TGTGCCAGCAGTTACCTCAATCAGCCCCAGCATTTT
size: -; J: TRBJ2-3; V: TRBV11-3; D: TRBD1; CDR3: CASSGGTGPTDTQYF; DNA: TGTGCCAGCAGCGGTGGGACAGGGCCCACAGATACGCAGTATTTT
size: -; J: TRBJ2-2; V: TRBV19; D: TRBD1; CDR3: CASRDRGQTGELFF; DNA: TGTGCCAGTAGGGACAGGGGGCAAACCGGGGAGCTGTTTTTT
size: -; J: TRBJ2-5; V: TRBV9; D: TRBD2; CDR3: CASSLRAGELGETQYF; DNA: TGTGCCAGCAGCTTGAGAGCGGGAGAACTGGGAGAGACCCAGTACTTC
size: -; J: TRBJ1-5; V: TRBV6-1; D: TRBD1; CDR3: CASSELTGKGNQPQHF; DNA: TGTGCCAGCAGTGAACTGACAGGGAAAGGGAATCAGCCCCAGCATTTT
size: -; J: TRBJ1-2; V: TRBV28; D: -; CDR3: CASRYTGNYGYTF; DNA: TGTGCCAGCAGGTACACAGGGAACTATGGCTACACCTTC
size: -; J: TRBJ1-2; V: TRBV28; D: -; CDR3: CASSPPGNYYGYTF; DNA: TGTGCCAGCAGTCCGCCGGGTAACTACTATGGCTACACCTTC
size: -; J: TRBJ2-1; V: TRBV7-2; D: TRBD1; CDR3: CASSPGTGRINEQFF; DNA: TGTGCCAGCAGCCCCGGGACAGGTAGGATCAATGAGCAGTTCTTC
size: -; J: TRBJ2-7; V: TRBV5-1; D: TRBD1; CDR3: CASRLEQGASYEQYF; DNA: TGCGCCAGCAGACTCGAACAGGGGGCTTCCTACGAGCAGTACTTC
size: -; J: TRBJ2-7; V: TRBV27; D: TRBD2; CDR3: CASRGTSLNEQYF; DNA: TGTGCCAGCAGGGGGACTAGCTTAAACGAGCAGTACTTC
size: -; J: TRBJ1-1; V: TRBV5-4; D: -; CDR3: CASSLAQDTEAFF; DNA: TGTGCCAGCAGCTTGGCACAGGACACTGAAGCTTTCTTT
size: -; J: TRBJ2-3; V: TRBV19; D: TRBD1; CDR3: CASCRDRLTDTQYF; DNA: TGTGCCAGCTGCCGGGACAGACTCACAGATACGCAGTATTTT
size: -; J: TRBJ1-5; V: TRBV19; D: TRBD1; CDR3: CASSKGMDRFTYGNQPQHF; DNA: TGTGCCAGTAGTAAGGGCATGGACAGGTTTACCTATGGCAATCAGCCCCAGCATTTT
size: -; J: TRBJ2-2; V: TRBV30; D: TRBD2; CDR3: CALTGLAALTGELFF; DNA: TGTGCCTTGACGGGACTAGCGGCCTTAACCGGGGAGCTGTTTTTT
size: -; J: TRBJ2-1; V: TRBV19; D: TRBD2; CDR3: CASTHSSAWDALAWNEQFF; DNA: TGTGCCAGTACCCACAGTAGTGCTTGGGACGCACTAGCGTGGAATGAGCAGTTCTTC
size: -; J: TRBJ2-5; V: TRBV6-6; D: TRBD1; CDR3: CASTAGGAKTQYF; DNA: TGTGCCAGCACCGCAGGGGGCGCGAAGACCCAGTACTTC
size: -; J: TRBJ2-7; V: TRBV9; D: TRBD2; CDR3: CASSATSFAYEQYF; DNA: TGTGCCAGCAGCGCGACTAGCTTCGCCTACGAGCAGTACTTC
size: -; J: TRBJ2-2; V: TRBV5-4; D: TRBD1; CDR3: CASSPGTDTGELFF; DNA: TGTGCCAGCAGCCCTGGGACAGACACCGGGGAGCTGTTTTTT
size: -; J: TRBJ2-1; V: TRBV5-1; D: -; CDR3: CASSPELLDEQFF; DNA: TGCGCCAGCAGCCCGGAGCTACTCGATGAGCAGTTCTTC
size: -; J: TRBJ2-7; V: TRBV6-1; D: -; CDR3: CASSEAVRAIGEQYF; DNA: TGTGCCAGCAGTGAAGCGGTCAGGGCCATCGGCGAGCAGTACTTC
size: -; J: TRBJ2-1; V: TRBV5-8; D: TRBD2; CDR3: CASSLGASGYNEQFF; DNA: TGTGCCAGCAGCTTGGGGGCTAGCGGGTACAATGAGCAGTTCTTC
size: -; J: TRBJ1-2; V: TRBV14; D: -; CDR3: CASSRQVYGYTF; DNA: TGTGCCAGCAGCCGACAGGTCTATGGCTACACCTTC
size: -; J: TRBJ1-5; V: TRBV7-8; D: -; CDR3: CASSVKSISTSRRPQPQHF; DNA: TGTGCCAGCAGCGTAAAGTCAATATCGACATCCCGTCGTCCACAGCCCCAGCATTTT